This T cell receptor (beta chain) originates from a study of tumor and adjacent non-tumor tissue in lung cancer (dated by TCRdb to 2016 to 2019). About the study as a whole: Of the cohort, roughly 12 patients had adenocarcinoma, 2 had squamous cell carcinoma and 1 had small cell lung cancer. Sequencing produced approximately 130 million productive TCRbeta reads in total, an average of approximately 4 million reads per sample. Some 31 paired specimens, one tumor and one normal lung sample per patient, were profiled by TCRbeta CDR3 sequencing. Using bulk TCRbeta repertoires from 15 lung cancer patients, the study set lung tumor tissue side by side with matched distant non-tumor lung tissue. The 15 or so patients were aged roughly 30 to 85 years, included 10 men and 5 women, and had TNM stage I to III disease. What the work shows at the level of the full study, not this receptor alone: Peripheral blood was not sequenced, so blood TCRbeta repertoires in these lung cancer patients were not examined. In normal lung, the top 100 clones accounted for a significantly larger cumulative share of the repertoire than in tumor tissue. Tumor tissue showed significantly greater TCR diversity (inverse Simpson) than normal lung tissue (approximately 400 vs 170, P = 0.0075, Mann-Whitney U test). With only roughly 14 patients in the cohort, the authors noted that larger samples and more detailed clinical data are needed. The sequencing platform is not named in the methods, and unique molecular identifiers are not mentioned. TCR diversity was significantly higher in younger patients, and greater tumor TCR diversity was associated with shorter overall survival and shorter disease-free survival.

The CDR3 spans 19 residues, from the cysteine through the phenylalanine. CDR3 DNA only is kept here, 57 bases in frame from base 1. CDR1 and CDR2 are read off the germline V gene as MGHRA and YSYEKL. RNA was extracted from bulk unsorted tissue and checked for quality with a NanoDrop ND-1000 and an Agilent 2100. All donors had newly diagnosed lung cancer, had not received prior chemotherapy, and were admitted for thoracic surgery in China between August and November 2014. Patients who had received previous radiotherapy or chemotherapy, or who had another concurrent cancer, were excluded from the study. Pieces of surgical tissue measuring about 1-2 cm3 were kept in RNAlater solution and stored at -80 degrees C until use. Libraries were constructed by multiplex PCR. TCRdb records Illumina HiSeq 2500 as the sequencer. TCRbeta libraries were built by three rounds of nested PCR using primers (Table S4), following protocols modified from ARM-PCR. Before sequencing, PCR products of 200-500 bp were excised from the gel and purified with the QIAquick gel extraction kit. For the original study's pipeline: Reads were cleaned with Trimmomatic, merged with FLASH into complete CDR3 sequences, and assigned to V(D)J germline segments with MiTCR. Clonal diversity was computed as the inverse Simpson's index with VDJtools. Productive reads were defined as in-frame sequences without a premature stop codon. The public reads were reprocessed in TCRdb via fastp at Q25 and MiXCR, keeping in-frame beta chains. Each record represents a unique CDR3 protein, reported with the most common genes and DNA among its rows. For this entry, the V and J calls and clone size follow TCRdb and not the study's own pipeline. The sample table holds roughly 200,000 distinct CDR3 sequences, of which 60% to 75% were seen once. The top ten clones comprise under 30% of the sample.

About this clonotype itself: Its recognized antigen is unknown. The junction and the germline gene differ at one end; a read error may be behind it.

The sequence was obtained from a man between 60 and 75 years old with non-small cell lung cancer. Recombination linked TRBV4-1 to TRBJ2-1, and 7 bases in between align with TRBD2. Sequencing was performed on lung tumor tissue. At the DNA level, the sequence is TGCACCAGCAGCCAAGCGTGGACTAGTAAGGCTAGCTCCTACAATGAACAGTTCTTC. Its translation reads: CTSSQAWTSKASSYNEQFF.